This is a list of T cell receptor beta chains from one sample in a study of blood T cell repertoires in COVID-19. Profiled with immunoSEQ multiplex PCR; TCRdb holds only in-frame clones, not every one. This sample has about 320,000 clones; more than 70% occur once, and the top ten carry approximately 6.5%. The sequencing input was peripheral blood. The source is a man aged 18 to 30 who had recovered from COVID-19. Each CDR3 is given with its conserved first and last residue. Fields, in order: CDR3 DNA, CDR3 protein, clone size, J gene, D gene, V gene. D genes are given only for firm matches. Clone size is stated in some rows and not others, as once, few, many or a class when expanded.

TGTGTCAGTAGTGTGTTGCCGGGACAGGGGTCCTACGAGCAGTACTTC	CVSSVLPGQGSYEQYF	NA	TRBJ2-7	TRBD1	TRBV19
TGTGCCAGCAGCCATTCCAGTTACGAGCAGTACTTC	CASSHSSYEQYF	once	TRBJ2-7	NA	TRBV3-1/TRBV3-2
TGTGCCAGTAGTCCCGACAGGGCGAACATTCAGTACTTC	CASSPDRANIQYF	NA	TRBJ2-4	TRBD1	TRBV19
TGTGCCAGCAGTGGGAATCGAGGACTAGCGCCAGATACGCAGTATTTT	CASSGNRGLAPDTQYF	NA	TRBJ2-3	TRBD2	TRBV6-2/TRBV6-3
TGTGCCAGCACCCAGGAAGGACATCTCACAGATACGCAGTATTTT	CASTQEGHLTDTQYF	once	TRBJ2-3	NA	TRBV9
TGTGCCAGCAGCCCCTCGCGGGGCTACAATGAGCAGTTCTTC	CASSPSRGYNEQFF	NA	TRBJ2-1	NA	TRBV11-3
TGTGCCAGCCGGGACAGGGGGCGGAACTATGGCTACACCTTC	CASRDRGRNYGYTF	NA	TRBJ1-2	TRBD1	TRBV6-5
TGCGCCAGCAGCTCGGAGCAGGGTGCTAAGGTTGAGCAGTTCTTC	CASSSEQGAKVEQFF	NA	TRBJ2-1	NA	TRBV5-1
TGTGCCAGCAGTTTAAGGGGGAATCAGCCCCAGCATTTT	CASSLRGNQPQHF	few	TRBJ1-5	NA	TRBV12-3/TRBV12-4
TGTGCCAGCAGCCCCCGGACAGATGAAGCTTTCTTT	CASSPRTDEAFF	NA	TRBJ1-1	NA	TRBV7-9
TGTGCCAGCAGACAGACAGGTACAAGTGGGCCCCAGCATTTT	CASRQTGTSGPQHF	NA	TRBJ1-5	NA	TRBV27
TGTGCCAGTAGCGGGGGACAGGTTGAACAGCCCCAGCATTTT	CASSGGQVEQPQHF	NA	TRBJ1-5	TRBD1	TRBV19
TGTGCCAGCAGTGATTTTACCAGGGGAAGCAGGGAGCTGTTTTTT	CASSDFTRGSRELFF	NA	TRBJ2-2	NA	TRBV6-1